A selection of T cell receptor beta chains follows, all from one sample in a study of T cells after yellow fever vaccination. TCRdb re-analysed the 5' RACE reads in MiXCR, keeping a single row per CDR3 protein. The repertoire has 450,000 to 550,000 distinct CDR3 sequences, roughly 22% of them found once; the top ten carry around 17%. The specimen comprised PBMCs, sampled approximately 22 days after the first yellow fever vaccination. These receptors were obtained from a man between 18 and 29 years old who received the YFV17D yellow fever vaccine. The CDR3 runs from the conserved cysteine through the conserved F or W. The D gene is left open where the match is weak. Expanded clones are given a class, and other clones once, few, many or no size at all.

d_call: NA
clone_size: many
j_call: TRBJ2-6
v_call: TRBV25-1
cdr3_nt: TGTGCCAGCAGTGCTCAGGGAAGCTCTGGGGCCAACGTCCTGACTTTC
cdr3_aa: CASSAQGSSGANVLTF

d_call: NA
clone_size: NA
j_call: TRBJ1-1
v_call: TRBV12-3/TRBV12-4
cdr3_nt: TGTGCCAGCAGTTTAATGCAGGGGACTGAAGCTTTCTTT
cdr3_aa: CASSLMQGTEAFF

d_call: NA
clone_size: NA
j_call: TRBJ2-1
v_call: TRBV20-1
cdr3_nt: TGCAGTGCTAGAGATATGAGGGGTAGCGATGAGCAGTTCTTC
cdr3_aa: CSARDMRGSDEQFF

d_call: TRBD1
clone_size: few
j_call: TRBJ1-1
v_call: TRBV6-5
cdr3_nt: TGTGCCAGCAGTTACGTCGGGACAGGAATGGAAGCTTTCTTT
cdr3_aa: CASSYVGTGMEAFF

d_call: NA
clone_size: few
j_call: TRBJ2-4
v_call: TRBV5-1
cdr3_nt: TGCGCCAGCAGCTTGGGAGCTAGTCCATCTATATTAGCCAAAAACATTCAGTACTTC
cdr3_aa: CASSLGASPSILAKNIQYF

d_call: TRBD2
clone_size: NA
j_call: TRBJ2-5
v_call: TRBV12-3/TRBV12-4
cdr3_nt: TGTACCTTCAGTTTAGACCCTAGCGGGGGCCCTGAGGAGACCCAGTACTTC
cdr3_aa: CTFSLDPSGGPEETQYF

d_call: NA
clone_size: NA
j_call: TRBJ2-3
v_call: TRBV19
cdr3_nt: TGTGCCAGTAGTATACTAGTCTTCGATACGCAGTATTTT
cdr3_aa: CASSILVFDTQYF

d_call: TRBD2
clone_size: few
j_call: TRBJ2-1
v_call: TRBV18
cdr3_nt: TGTGCCAGCTCACCAAACGACCTGGGGGGGACCTCCTACAATGAGCAGTTCTTC
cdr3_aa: CASSPNDLGGTSYNEQFF

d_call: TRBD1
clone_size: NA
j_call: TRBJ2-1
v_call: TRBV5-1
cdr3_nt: TGCGCCAGCAGCTTGGCCAGAACAGGGGTCAATGAGCAGTTCTTC
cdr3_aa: CASSLARTGVNEQFF

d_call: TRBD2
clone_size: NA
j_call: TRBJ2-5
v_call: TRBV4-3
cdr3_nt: TGCGCCAGCAGCCAAGATGATGGCGGGGGTGCGGGGGAGACCCAGTACTTC
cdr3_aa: CASSQDDGGGAGETQYF

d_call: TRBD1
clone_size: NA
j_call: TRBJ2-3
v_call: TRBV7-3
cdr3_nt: TGTGCCAGCAGCTTAACAGGGGGACAGGTAGATACGCAGTATTTT
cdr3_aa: CASSLTGGQVDTQYF

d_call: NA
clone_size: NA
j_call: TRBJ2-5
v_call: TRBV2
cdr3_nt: TGTGCCAGCAGTGAATACCAAGAGACCCAGTACTTC
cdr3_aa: CASSEYQETQYF

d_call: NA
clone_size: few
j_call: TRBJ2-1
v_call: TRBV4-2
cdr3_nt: TGTGCCATGGGCCCCGAGCGACGGCACAATGAGCAGTTCTTC
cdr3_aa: CAMGPERRHNEQFF

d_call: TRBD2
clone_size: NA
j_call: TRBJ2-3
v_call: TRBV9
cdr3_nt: TGTGCCAGCAGCGTAGCGACTAGCGGGGGGGCCCATACGCAGTATTTT
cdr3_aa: CASSVATSGGAHTQYF

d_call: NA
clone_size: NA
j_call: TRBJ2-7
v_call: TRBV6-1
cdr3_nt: TGTGCCAGCAGTGAAGCGGTTAGGTTGTTTGGGACCGGAACAACCCTGGCCGAGCAGTACTTC
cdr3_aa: CASSEAVRLFGTGTTLAEQYF

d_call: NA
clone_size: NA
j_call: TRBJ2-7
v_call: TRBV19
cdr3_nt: TGTGCCAGTAGTGGGTCGACAGGTCAGAGCTACGAGCAGTACTTC
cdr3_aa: CASSGSTGQSYEQYF

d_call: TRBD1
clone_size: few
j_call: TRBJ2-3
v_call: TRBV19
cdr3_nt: TGTGCCAGTAGTAAGGACAGGTTTCTCACAGATACGCAGTATTTT
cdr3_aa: CASSKDRFLTDTQYF

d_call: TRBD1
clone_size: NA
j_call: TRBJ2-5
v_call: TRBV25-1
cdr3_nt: TGTGCCAGCAGTGAACCGGGACAGGGGGCTTTAGAGACCCAGTACTTC
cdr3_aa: CASSEPGQGALETQYF

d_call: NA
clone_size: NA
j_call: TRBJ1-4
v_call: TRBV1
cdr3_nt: TGCACCAGCAGCCAAGATAGTGAAAAACTGTTTTTT
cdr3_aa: CTSSQDSEKLFF

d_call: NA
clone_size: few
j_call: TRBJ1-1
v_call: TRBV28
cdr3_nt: TGTGCCAGCAGCACGGACCCCAACACTGAAGCTTTCTTT
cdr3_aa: CASSTDPNTEAFF

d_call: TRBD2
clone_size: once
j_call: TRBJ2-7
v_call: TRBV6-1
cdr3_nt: TGTGCCAGCCGGGAGGGGCAGACCCGTTCGAACGAGCAGTACTTC
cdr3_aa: CASREGQTRSNEQYF

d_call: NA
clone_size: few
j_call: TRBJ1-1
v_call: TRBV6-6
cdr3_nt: TGTGCCAGCAGTTACGCAGACCGGACAGAAGCTTTCTTT
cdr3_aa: CASSYADRTEAFF

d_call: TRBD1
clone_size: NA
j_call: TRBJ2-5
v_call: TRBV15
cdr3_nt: TGTGCCACCAGCATCCAGGGGGCGCAAGAGACCCAGTACTTC
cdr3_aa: CATSIQGAQETQYF

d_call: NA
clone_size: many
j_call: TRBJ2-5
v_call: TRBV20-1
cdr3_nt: TGCAGTGCTACGTGGGTTGAAGAGACCCAGTACTTC
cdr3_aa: CSATWVEETQYF

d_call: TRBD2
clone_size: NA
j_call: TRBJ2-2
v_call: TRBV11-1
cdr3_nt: TGTGCCAGCAGCTACGTCAAGCTCGGGACTAATAACACCGGGGAGCTGTTTTTT
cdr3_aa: CASSYVKLGTNNTGELFF

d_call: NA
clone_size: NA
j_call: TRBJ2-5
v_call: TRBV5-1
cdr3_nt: TGCGCCAGCAGCTTTAACGAACGAGGGCCAGAGACCCAGTACTTC
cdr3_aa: CASSFNERGPETQYF

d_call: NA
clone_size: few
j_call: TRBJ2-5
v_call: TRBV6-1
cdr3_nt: TGTGCCAGCAGTGAACCTGCAGGGGAAGAGACCCAGTACTTC
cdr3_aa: CASSEPAGEETQYF

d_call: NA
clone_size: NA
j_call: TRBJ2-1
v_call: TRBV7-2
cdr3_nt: TGTGCCAGCAGCTTAGCGTTGAATAGCGTAGACAATGAGCAGTTCTTC
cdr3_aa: CASSLALNSVDNEQFF